The 32 T cell receptor beta chains listed next were all sequenced from one sample in a study of blood T cells in healthy people across ages. Then a second PCR, running about 6 to 12 cycles, was carried out with a sample-barcoded 5' primer and a J-beta primer mix. MiXCR, applied by TCRdb to the 5' RACE reads, yields one record per CDR3 protein. The profile shows roughly 1,500,000 distinct CDR3 sequences, around 39% of them singletons. The material sequenced was blood. The source is a woman aged 18-29 years in good health.

The V gene is TRBV5-1, the J gene TRBJ2-3, with 9 positions matching TRBD2. V shed 0 bases, J shed 2 bases, and the junction held 10 bases outside the gene matches. The CDR3 spans 18 residues. Germline-derived CDR1 and CDR2 are SGHRS and YFSETQ. The CDR3 is CASSLGGSGGPPTDTQYF. CDR3 coding DNA: TGCGCCAGCAGCTTGGGAGGCAGCGGGGGGCCCCCCACAGATACGCAGTATTTT.

The gene calls are TRBV11-2 and TRBJ2-1, with D unresolved. Trimming pared 4 bases from V and 11 bases from J, leaving 15 bases between. Germline CDR1 SGHAT, CDR2 FQNNGV. The CDR3 has 13 amino acids. The CDR3 sequence is CASSSNSPSKQFF. The CDR3 coding sequence is TGTGCCAGCAGCTCTAACTCCCCTAGTAAGCAGTTCTTC. Complete variable domain (other parts from reference TRBV11-2 and TRBJ2-1): EAGVAQSPRYKIIEKRQSVAFWCNPISGHATLYWYQQILGQGPKLLIQFQNNGVVDDSQLPKDRFSAERLKGVDSTLKIQPAKLEDSAVYLCASSSNSPSKQFFGPGTRLTVL.

This clonotype was found a few times. This chain connects TRBV4-1 to TRBJ1-1, with 8 bases identical to TRBD1. This CDR3 is 15 amino acids long. J was trimmed by 11 bases and V by 1 base; bases with no gene match: 12. The germline V gene has CDR1 MGHRA and CDR2 YSYEKL. CDR3 sequence reads: CASSQVDRDSPSAFF. The CDR3 region has the DNA TGCGCCAGCAGCCAAGTGGACAGGGATAGTCCCTCGGCTTTCTTT.

The chain is built from TRBV2 and TRBJ2-1, with 7 bases aligning to TRBD2. V gave up 3 bases and J gave up 6 bases; unmatched junction bases: 5. Germline values: CDR1 SNHLY, CDR2 FYNNEI. The CDR3 spans 14 residues. The CDR3 bases are TGTGCCAGCAGTGATGGCGGGAGTGGCAATGAGCAGTTCTTC. It is translated as CASSDGGSGNEQFF.

As for this clonotype: The junction does not match germline at one end; this may be a read error. V and J are TRBV29-1 and TRBJ2-1; D might be TRBD1 or TRBD2, each matching 5 bases. Germline V gene lookup returns CDR1 SQVTM and CDR2 ANQGSEA. CDR3 size: 14 residues. The CDR3 nucleotides are TGCAGCGTTCTCGGGAAGGGGTCCTGCAATGAGCAGTTCTTC. This translates into CSVLGKGSCNEQFF.

The gene calls are TRBV6-2 or TRBV6-3 and TRBJ2-5; the D gene is possibly TRBD1 (6 bases). This CDR3 is 15 amino acids long. Per the germline V gene, CDR1 is MNHEY and CDR2 is SVGEGT. V was pared by 7 bases and J by 3 bases, with 18 bases between. Written as DNA, the CDR3 is TGTGCCAGCACCGATCGCCAACAGGGTGAAGAGACCCAGTACTTC. It yields the protein CASTDRQQGEETQYF.

This clonotype was picked up a small number of times. The V call is TRBV6-1, the J call TRBJ1-1; no clear D gene. Germline CDR1 reads MNHNS; CDR2 reads SASEGT. The CDR3 contains 15 residues. With 3 bases removed from V and 0 bases from J, the gap between germline ends came to 11 bases. The CDR3 region is CASSERRQLNTEAFF. The CDR3 DNA is TGTGCCAGCAGTGAGCGTCGGCAGTTGAACACTGAAGCTTTCTTT.

The CDR3 bases are TGTGCCAGCAGCAAAGGACAGGGGGCCTACAATGAGCAGTACTTC. The encoded protein is CASSKGQGAYNEQYF. The rearrangement uses TRBV7-2 and TRBJ2-7, with 11 bases that match TRBD1. CDR1 and CDR2 (germline): SGHTA, FQGNSA. After removal of 5 bases from V and 7 bases from J, the junction contained 10 bases not matched to a gene. The CDR3 extends over 15 amino acids.

The chain joins TRBV7-8 to TRBJ2-5; possibly TRBD1 for D (6 bases). Germline V gives CDR1 SGHVS, CDR2 FQNEAQ. The length of the CDR3 is 17 residues. The ends were cut back, 1 base at V and 11 bases at J, with 26 bases in the middle. The CDR3, as DNA: TGTGCCAGCAGCTTAGTACAAGCTGGGGTTGGAGAGGGGGAGCAGTACTTC. Translation: CASSLVQAGVGEGEQYF. Using reference TRBV7-8 and TRBJ2-5 for the parts outside the CDR3, the full variable domain is GAGVSQSPRYKVAKRGQDVALRCDPISGHVSLFWYQQALGQGPEFLTYFQNEAQLDKSGLPSDRFFAERPEGSVSTLKIQRTQQEDSAVYLCASSLVQAGVGEGEQYFGPGTRLLVL.

As concerns this clonotype: One junction end disagrees with the germline gene, perhaps due to a read error. V gene TRBV6-5 combines with J gene TRBJ2-7; 7 nucleotides agree with TRBD2. The CDR3 covers 14 residues. Germline V gene sequence: CDR1 MNHEY, CDR2 SVGAGI. CDR3 loop: CASSYSSSGDEQNF. CDR3 DNA: TGTGCCAGCAGTTACTCTTCTAGCGGAGACGAGCAGAACTTC.

This clonotype was detected ten times or more. The V and J genes are TRBV29-1 and TRBJ1-1, with D possibly TRBD1 on 5 matching bases. Trimming took 4 bases from V and 1 from J, leaving 10 bases between them. The CDR3 loop spans 13 amino acids. Germline loops: CDR1 SQVTM, CDR2 ANQGSEA. DNA of the CDR3: TGCAGCGTTGTGGGCCAGGGGAACACTGAAGCTTTCTTT. It translates to CSVVGQGNTEAFF.

J is TRBJ1-5 and V is TRBV28; no definite D call. V lost 5 bases and J 7 bases, leaving 6 bases between the germline ends. CDR1 and CDR2 from the germline V gene are MDHEN and SYDVKM. The CDR3 has 11 amino acids. The chain's CDR3 is CASSIGQPQHF. The CDR3 DNA follows: TGTGCCAGCAGTATCGGACAGCCCCAGCATTTT. The variable domain in full, completed from reference TRBV28 and TRBJ1-5, reads DVKVTQSSRYLVKRTGEKVFLECVQDMDHENMFWYRQDPGLGLRLIYFSYDVKMKEKGDIPEGYSVSREKKERFSLILESASTNQTSMYLCASSIGQPQHFGDGTRLSIL.

The chain joins TRBV3-1 to TRBJ2-1, with 7 bases fitting TRBD1. Trimming removed 4 bases from V and 5 bases from J; junction bases left unmatched: 11. This CDR3 is 16 amino acids long. In germline, CDR1 is LGHDT, CDR2 YNNKEL (reference sequence). In DNA, the CDR3 is TGTGCCAGCAGCCCCCTTCCCGGGACAGTTAACAATGAGCAGTTCTTC. Protein product: CASSPLPGTVNNEQFF.

The chain employs TRBV25-1 and TRBJ1-5; D remains ambiguous. The CDR3 is 14 amino acids. Germline lookup yields CDR1 MGHDK and CDR2 SYGVNS. V was trimmed by 2 bases and J by 2 bases, leaving 7 bases between them. CDR3 region: CASSELQGNQPQHF. CDR3 nucleotides: TGTGCCAGCAGTGAACTTCAGGGCAATCAGCCCCAGCATTTT.

The CDR3, as DNA: TGCAGTGCTAGAGATGCAGGGCTAGCGGGGGGGAACACCGGGGAGCTGTTTTTT. Protein: CSARDAGLAGGNTGELFF. The chain has TRBV20-1 and TRBJ2-2; 11 bases are a match to TRBD2. Germline loops: CDR1 DFQATT, CDR2 SNEGSKA (reference sequence). This CDR3 has 18 amino acids. Losses at the gene ends were 0 bases for V and 1 base for J; bases not matched to a gene: 7.

The sample holds many counts of this clonotype. This chain joins TRBV11-1 and TRBJ2-1; D gene ambiguous. CDR3 length equals 21 residues. Germline CDR1 and CDR2: SGHAT and FQDESV (reference sequence). The V and J ends lost 0 bases and 3 bases respectively, with 27 bases between them. CDR3 protein: CASSLASLKGLGSLFYNEQFF. The DNA for the CDR3 is TGTGCCAGCAGCTTAGCGTCTCTTAAGGGTTTGGGGTCTCTTTTCTACAATGAGCAGTTCTTC.

The chain carries TRBV6-1 and TRBJ2-3; D is unclear. V lost 8 bases and J 6 bases, leaving 9 bases between the germline ends. Germline V gene sequence: CDR1 MNHNS, CDR2 SASEGT. The CDR3 is 11 residues long. DNA for the CDR3: TGTGCCAGCGGGATAGGGGATACGCAGTATTTT. Translation: CASGIGDTQYF.

The chain carries TRBV4-3 and TRBJ2-3; TRBD1 is a possible D gene (5 bases). The germline V and J ends were trimmed by 0 bases and 7 bases, with 14 bases remaining between them. Germline CDR1 is LGHNA and CDR2 is YSLEER. CDR3 size: 15 residues. As DNA, the CDR3 is TGCGCCAGCAGCCAAGATGGGGCCAGAGCGAATACGCAGTATTTT. It specifies CASSQDGARANTQYF.

On this clonotype: A much larger clone lies one base from this, so it may be a read error. The chain employs TRBV7-2 and TRBJ2-3; maybe TRBD1 (5 bases). Germline V gives CDR1 SGHTA, CDR2 FQGNSA. The germline V and J ends were trimmed by 6 bases and 4 bases, with 11 bases remaining between them. The CDR3 is 13 residues long. DNA of the CDR3: TGTGCCAGCAGGAAGGGGCAAGCAGATACGCAGTATTTT. Encoded protein: CASRKGQADTQYF.

This clonotype has more than one count but fewer than ten. The V and J genes are TRBV4-1 and TRBJ2-1; possibly TRBD2 for D (6 bases). V lost 5 bases and J 9 bases, leaving 11 bases between the germline ends. This CDR3 comprises 12 residues. Germline V CDR1 and CDR2: MGHRA, YSYEKL. CDR3 sequence (DNA): TGCGCCAGCAGCTCCCGGGACTCTGAGCAGTTCTTC. This encodes CASSSRDSEQFF.

This clonotype has only a few counts. The chain carries TRBV3-1 and TRBJ2-7, with D perhaps TRBD2 (6 bases). Germline V gives CDR1 LGHDT, CDR2 YNNKEL (reference sequence). Trimming took 5 bases from V and 3 from J, leaving 14 bases between them. The CDR3 covers 14 residues. CDR3 region: CASSRAGRNYEQYF. The CDR3 DNA sequence: TGTGCCAGCAGCAGGGCGGGACGTAACTACGAGCAGTACTTC.

The rearrangement uses TRBV20-1 and TRBJ2-1, with TRBD2 matching over 8 bases. Germline V gives CDR1 DFQATT, CDR2 SNEGSKA (reference sequence). The CDR3 contains 15 residues. With 1 base clipped from V and 5 bases from J, the junction kept 7 bases outside the gene matches. CDR3 sequence: CSARGDGGANNEQFF. As DNA, the CDR3 is TGCAGTGCTAGAGGGGACGGGGGGGCCAACAATGAGCAGTTCTTC.

This clonotype was counted a few times. This chain uses TRBV10-3 with TRBJ2-3, with D uncertain. CDR1 is ENHRY and CDR2 is SYGVKD in the germline V gene. V shed 6 bases and J shed 4 bases, with 8 bases lying between them. The CDR3 sequence is 12 residues long. CDR3 nucleotide sequence: TGTGCCATCAGCCCGCCCGCAGATACGCAGTATTTT. This gives the protein CAISPPADTQYF.

The chain links TRBV13 to TRBJ2-7, with D perhaps matching TRBD1 (6 bases). Germline-derived CDR1 and CDR2 are PRHDT and FYEKMQ (reference sequence). The CDR3 has 14 residues. With 3 bases removed from V and 2 bases from J, the gap between germline ends came to 11 bases. The CDR3 is CASSFQQGAYEQYF. The CDR3 DNA is TGTGCCAGCAGCTTCCAACAGGGAGCCTACGAGCAGTACTTC. Complete variable domain (other parts from reference TRBV13 and TRBJ2-7): AAGVIQSPRHLIKEKRETATLKCYPIPRHDTVYWYQQGPGQDPQFLISFYEKMQSDKGSIPDRFSAQQFSDYHSELNMSSLELGDSALYFCASSFQQGAYEQYFGPGTRLTVT.

This chain uses TRBV30 with TRBJ1-1; D remains ambiguous. V was clipped by 2 bases and J by 11 bases, with 18 bases between them. The CDR3 totals 13 residues. Germline CDR1 is GTSNPN and CDR2 is SVGIG (reference sequence). Here the CDR3 reads CAWSHPDIRLAFF. The CDR3 DNA follows: TGTGCCTGGAGTCACCCAGACATTAGGTTGGCTTTCTTT.

Concerning this clonotype itself: Relative to the germline gene, one junction end is altered; a read error may explain this. V is TRBV7-2 and J is TRBJ2-6, with D possibly being TRBD1 (5 bases). Germline assignment: CDR1 SGHTA and CDR2 FQGNSA. The CDR3 contains 17 residues. The DNA for the CDR3 is TGTGCCAGCAGCTTAGTGGCCACAAGCTCTGGGGCCAGCGTCTTGACTTTC. Its protein product is CASSLVATSSGASVLTF.

This clonotype was counted only a few times. V gene TRBV20-1 combines with J gene TRBJ2-7; D call uncertain. The germline V gene encodes CDR1 DFQATT and CDR2 SNEGSKA (reference sequence). The CDR3 covers 13 residues. The V and J ends lost 3 bases and 1 base respectively, with 10 bases between them. The DNA for the CDR3 is TGCAGTGCTAGTGAGGCCTGGTCCTACGAGCAGTACTTC. Its translation is CSASEAWSYEQYF.

The V and J genes are TRBV7-2 and TRBJ2-4, with D perhaps matching TRBD1 (7 bases). CDR3 length: 16 residues. The V gene's germline CDR1 is SGHTA and CDR2 FQGNSA. The V and J ends lost 1 base and 13 bases respectively, with 23 bases between them. This CDR3 reads CASSLVRQGGPYKQYF. The CDR3 nucleotides read TGTGCCAGCAGCTTAGTGCGGCAGGGGGGTCCCTACAAGCAGTACTTC.

This chain links TRBV7-8 with TRBJ2-7; D uncertain. In germline, CDR1 is SGHVS, CDR2 FQNEAQ. The CDR3 has 14 residues. V gave up 3 bases and J gave up 3 bases, with 12 bases separating them. The CDR3 DNA reads TGTGCCAGCAGCTTCTTCGTAGAGTTCTACGAGCAGTACTTC. The encoded protein is CASSFFVEFYEQYF.

The table lists this clonotype with a few counts. The chain has TRBV7-9 and TRBJ2-5, with TRBD2 as a possible D gene (5 bases). CDR1 SEHNR and CDR2 FQNEAQ come from the germline V gene (reference sequence). Trimming took off 2 bases at V and 10 bases at J, with 11 bases between the two ends. The CDR3 spans 12 residues. The CDR3 DNA sequence: TGTGCCAGCAGCTTAAGGGTCGGGGACCAGTACTTC. Translation: CASSLRVGDQYF.

The rearrangement links TRBV6-6 to TRBJ1-4, with D uncertain. Deletions cut 8 bases from V and 7 bases from J, with 14 bases between. The germline V gene has CDR1 MNHNY and CDR2 SVGAGI (reference sequence). The CDR3 has 13 amino acids. CDR3 DNA sequence: TGTGCCAGCGGCCCTGACTTTAGTGAAAAACTGTTTTTT. It encodes CASGPDFSEKLFF.

The chain joins TRBV10-3 to TRBJ2-1, with D unresolved. The CDR3 extends over 12 amino acids. Germline V gene sequence: CDR1 ENHRY, CDR2 SYGVKD. The V gene lost 3 bases and the J gene lost 8 bases, with 8 bases spanning the gap. As DNA, the CDR3 is TGTGCCATCAGTGACAGTCGGGATGAGCAGTTCTTC. Encoded protein: CAISDSRDEQFF.